Here is one T cell receptor beta chain with its context. Its antigen is as yet unknown. Looked up from germline, CDR1 is GTSNPN and CDR2 is SVGIG (reference sequence). This CDR3 comprises 16 residues. Trimming at V came to 4 bases and at J to 8 bases, leaving 16 bases not matched to a gene. The data originate from a study of cytomegalovirus exposure and HLA in healthy donors. Points from the study as a whole: Most TCRs appeared rarely, but some public TCRs recurred in many donors.

Produced via immunoSEQ multiplex PCR; TCRdb's table is partial and in-frame only. The sample has hundreds of thousands of clones, about nine tenths seen once. V is TRBV30 and J is TRBJ2-1; 8 bases map to TRBD2. The sequence derives from a woman aged 18-29 years in good health and CMV-seropositive. Material: PBMCs. The CDR3 is CAWNPGLALQSDEQFF. The CDR3 DNA sequence: TGTGCCTGGAATCCCGGACTAGCCCTGCAATCAGATGAGCAGTTCTTC. The full variable domain, its missing parts supplied by reference TRBV30 and TRBJ2-1, is SQTIHQWPATLVQPVGSPLSLECTVEGTSNPNLYWYRQAAGRGLQLLFYSVGIGQISSEVPQNLSASRPQDRQFILSSKKLLLSDSGFYLCAWNPGLALQSDEQFFGPGTRLTVL.